These 6 T cell receptor beta chains were sequenced from one sample in a study of regulatory T cells in long-lasting Graves disease. The authors built TCR beta libraries using iRepertoire HTBI primers and Arm-PCR of CDR3 regions. Each CDR3 protein gets one entry after TCRdb re-called the multiplex PCR reads with MiXCR. In the table there are about 310,000 distinct CDR3 sequences, 15% to 20% of which are singletons. The sample's time point: newly diagnosed GD, antithyroid drugs for less than 3 months. PBMC RNA was the source of the TCR library. Sequencing used peripheral blood mononuclear cells (PBMCs), obtained at new diagnosis, from a patient treated with antithyroid drugs. The receptors were gathered from a female donor with Graves disease.

J is TRBJ2-7 and V is TRBV4-1, with D perhaps TRBD2 (6 bases). Deletions cut 6 bases from V and 2 bases from J, with 11 bases between. This CDR3 region has 13 residues. Germline V CDR1 and CDR2: MGHRA, YSYEKL. For the CDR3, the DNA is TGCGCCAGCAGTCCCTGGGGGGCCTACGAGCAGTACTTC. Residues: CASSPWGAYEQYF.

This clonotype showed up many times. The rearrangement uses TRBV24-1 and TRBJ2-7, with D hard to call. The CDR3 runs to 14 residues. Trimming removed 5 bases from V and 2 bases from J, with 12 bases in between. Looked up from germline, CDR1 is KGHDR and CDR2 is SFDVKD. The chain's CDR3 is CATSGPAGPYEQYF. The CDR3, as DNA: TGTGCCACCAGTGGCCCAGCCGGTCCCTACGAGCAGTACTTC.

This clonotype occurred many times. This chain uses TRBV3-1 with TRBJ1-2, with D maybe TRBD1 (6 bases). This CDR3 region has 15 residues. In germline, CDR1 is LGHDT, CDR2 YNNKEL (reference sequence). V lost 1 base, J lost 1 base, and 10 bases lay in between. The CDR3 DNA reads as TGTGCCAGCAGCCAAGGAGGGGGGGGTAACTATGGCTACACCTTC. The encoded protein is CASSQGGGGNYGYTF.

Notes on this clonotype: A much larger clone sits a single nucleotide away, making a read error possible. CDR3 in DNA: TGTGCTAGTGGTTTGGATAGAAGTCCCCGAGATACGCAGTATTTT. Amino acids: CASGLDRSPRDTQYF. J is TRBJ2-7 and V is TRBV12-5; D gene unclear. The closer fit of TRBJ2-3 to the DNA end suggests the J call may be wrong. Per the germline V gene, CDR1 is LGHNT and CDR2 is FRNRAP. This CDR3 comprises 15 residues.

This clonotype was counted ten times or more. The chain links TRBV19 to TRBJ2-5; D is unresolved. This CDR3 is built from 12 residues. CDR1 LNHDA and CDR2 SQIVND come from the germline V gene (reference sequence). V dropped 4 bases and J dropped 2 bases, with 5 bases sitting between them. CDR3: CASSNRQETQYF. The CDR3 coding sequence is TGTGCCAGTAGTAACCGTCAAGAGACCCAGTACTTC.

This clonotype came up many times. V is TRBV12-3 or TRBV12-4 and J is TRBJ1-6; unclear D gene. The CDR3 covers 15 residues. The V end was cut by 6 bases, the J end by 7 bases, with 16 bases between. Here the CDR3 DNA reads TGTGCCAGCAGCTCCCAAGGGTCAAGGAATTCACCCCTCCACTTT. It specifies CASSSQGSRNSPLHF.